The rows below give T cell receptor beta chains drawn from one sample of a study of human T cells and chemical hapten exposure. TCRdb processed the RACE reads anew with MiXCR; each CDR3 protein has one entry. The sample records tens of thousands of distinct CDR3 sequences, roughly 10% being singletons. The sample consisted of whole blood, taken in connection with sensitization to the hapten diphenylcyclopropenone (DPC). The receptor set was obtained from a woman in her fifties or sixties with alopecia areata. Some clones in this sample may be carry-over from other donors' samples. Both conserved end residues are part of each CDR3. D genes are given only for firm matches. The size field is filled for only some rows; it gives once, few, many or a size class.

>many|TRBV7-2|.|TRBJ2-2
TGTGCCAGCAGCTTGTGGGGCAGGGGCGCCGGGGAGCTGTTTTTT
CASSLWGRGAGELFF
>few|TRBV7-2|.|TRBJ1-5
TGTGTCAGCACCTCTCAAGTAGAGGGGGTAGGTCAGCCCCAGCATTTT
CVSTSQVEGVGQPQHF
>few|TRBV6-1|.|TRBJ2-5
TGTGCCAGCAGTGAAAGTATAGCATTCATATCCCAAGAGACCCAGTACTTC
CASSESIAFISQETQYF
>many|TRBV27|.|TRBJ1-6
TGTGCCAGCAGTCAGACCCATAATTCACCCCTCCACTTT
CASSQTHNSPLHF
>few|TRBV3-1|TRBD2|TRBJ2-7
TGTGCCAGCAGCCAAAGGGCGGGAGACTACGAGCAGTACTTC
CASSQRAGDYEQYF
>.|TRBV20-1|TRBD1|TRBJ1-1
TGCAGTGCTTACGACAGGGAGGCTTCTCGGAATGCTTTCTTT
CSAYDREASRNAFF
>.|TRBV7-2|.|TRBJ2-7
TGTGCCAGCAGCTCGGGACGGGTTTCCTACGAGCAGTACTTC
CASSSGRVSYEQYF
>many|TRBV5-4|TRBD2|TRBJ2-1
TGTGCCAGCAGCTCGGGGGGGATAAGCTCCTACAATGAGCAGTTCTTC
CASSSGGISSYNEQFF
>.|TRBV20-1|.|TRBJ2-6
TGCAGTGCTAGAGATGACCCAAGCTCTGGGGCCAACGTCCTGACTTTC
CSARDDPSSGANVLTF
>few|TRBV5-4|.|TRBJ2-6
TGTGCCAGCAGCTTGGGGCGGTCTGGGGCCAACGTCCTGACTTTC
CASSLGRSGANVLTF
>.|TRBV28|.|TRBJ1-1
TGTGCCAGCAGTCTAACGTACACTGAAGCTTTCTTT
CASSLTYTEAFF